The T cell receptor (beta chain) described here comes from a study of Ad26.COV2.S vaccination and SARS-CoV-2 variants. Across the whole study: Donor was one of the participants in the Ad26.COV2.S arm of the COV1001 trial. Ad26.COV2.S given intramuscularly, once or twice 56 days apart.

CDR1 LGHDT and CDR2 YNNKEL come from the germline V gene (reference sequence). CDR3 length equals 18 residues. V trimming: 0 bases; J trimming: 3 bases; junction bases outside the gene matches: 10. Clones were sequenced by immunoSEQ multiplex PCR, and TCRdb holds only the in-frame ones, with some missing. The sample consists of around 450,000 clones, over 75% of them appearing once. The treatment is: about 20 received Ad26.COV2.S at low or high dose, single or two shots; about 5 received placebo; per-sample allocation not given. Sampling took place 63 days after the first vaccine or placebo injection.

V usage is TRBV3-1 (or the pseudogene TRBV3-2) and J usage is TRBJ2-7; 11 bases are a match to TRBD2. The source material was peripheral blood, sampled in a trial of Ad26.COV2.S vaccine versus placebo. The TCR originated in a person aged 18 to 59 who received the Ad26.COV2.S COVID-19 vaccine or a placebo. CDR3 residues: CASSQDTGPLAGVYEQYF. As DNA, the CDR3 is TGTGCCAGCAGCCAAGATACGGGCCCACTAGCGGGAGTCTACGAGCAGTACTTC.